This note documents a single T cell receptor beta chain sequence. Antigen unknown. Time point here: pre-treatment sample, taken before nivolumab and TIL therapy. Pleural nodules or supraclavicular lymph nodes made up most of the excised metastases sampled. The data stem from a study of TIL therapy for anti-PD-1-resistant metastatic lung cancer. As for the study in general: Tumors carried a median 1.5 non-synonymous mutations per megabase.

General study results and limits: The cohort had more treatment-naive, never-smoker and oncogene-addicted patients than typical.

This CDR3 spans 13 amino acids. Trimming stripped 2 bases from V and 8 bases from J, with 11 bases between. CDR1 is KGHDR, CDR2 SFDVKD, per germline. This was the immunoSEQ v3 assay. Profiled with immunoSEQ multiplex PCR; TCRdb holds only in-frame clones, not every one. The sample holds under 6,500 clones, 66% seen once. Sequencing used tumor tissue, obtained at baseline. The V and J genes are TRBV24-1 and TRBJ1-2, with D tentatively TRBD1 (5 bases). This sequence was found in a person between 25 and 80 years old with non-small cell lung cancer. The CDR3 nucleotides are TGTGCCACCAGTGATTCTCGCAGGGACGGCTACACCTTC. Protein: CATSDSRRDGYTF.